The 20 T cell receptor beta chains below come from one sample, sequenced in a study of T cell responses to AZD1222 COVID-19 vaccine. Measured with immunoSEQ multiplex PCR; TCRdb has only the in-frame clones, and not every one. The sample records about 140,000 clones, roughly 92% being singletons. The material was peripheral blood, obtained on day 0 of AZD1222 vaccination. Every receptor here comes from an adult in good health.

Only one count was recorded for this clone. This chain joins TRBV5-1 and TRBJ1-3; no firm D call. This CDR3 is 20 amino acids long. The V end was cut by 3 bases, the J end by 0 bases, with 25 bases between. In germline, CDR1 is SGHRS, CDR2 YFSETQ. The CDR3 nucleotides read TGCGCCAGCAGCTCCCTAGACCAAACCCCAGGAAAGGTCTCTGGAAACACCATATATTTT. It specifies CASSSLDQTPGKVSGNTIYF. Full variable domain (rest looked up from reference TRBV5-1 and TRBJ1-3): KAGVTQTPRYLIKTRGQQVTLSCSPISGHRSVSWYQQTPGQGLQFLFEYFSETQRNKGNFPGRFSGRQFSNSRSEMNVSTLELGDSALYLCASSSLDQTPGKVSGNTIYFGEGSWLTVV.

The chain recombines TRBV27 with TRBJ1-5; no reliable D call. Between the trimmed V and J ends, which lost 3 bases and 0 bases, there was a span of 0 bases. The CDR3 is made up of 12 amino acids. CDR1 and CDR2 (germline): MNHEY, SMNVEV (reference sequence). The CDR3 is CASSFSNQPQHF. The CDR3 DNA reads TGTGCCAGCAGTTTTAGCAATCAGCCCCAGCATTTT.

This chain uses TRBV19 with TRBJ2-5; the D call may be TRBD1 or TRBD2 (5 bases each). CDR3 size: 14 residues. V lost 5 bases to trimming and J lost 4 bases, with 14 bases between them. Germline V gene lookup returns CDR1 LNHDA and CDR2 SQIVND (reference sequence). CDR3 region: CASSLRLGGETQYF. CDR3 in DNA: TGTGCCAGTAGTCTGAGGCTTGGGGGAGAGACCCAGTACTTC.

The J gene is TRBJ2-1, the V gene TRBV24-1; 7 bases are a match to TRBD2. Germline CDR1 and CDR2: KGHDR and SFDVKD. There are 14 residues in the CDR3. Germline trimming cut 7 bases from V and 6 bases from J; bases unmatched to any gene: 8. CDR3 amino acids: CATSPATSPNEQFF. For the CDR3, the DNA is TGTGCCACCAGCCCGGCGACTAGCCCCAATGAGCAGTTCTTC.

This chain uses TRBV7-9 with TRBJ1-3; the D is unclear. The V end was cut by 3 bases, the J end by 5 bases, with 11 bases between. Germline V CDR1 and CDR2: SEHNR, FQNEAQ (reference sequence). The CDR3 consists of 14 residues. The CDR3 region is CASSFKDGRNTIYF. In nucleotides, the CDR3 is TGTGCCAGCAGCTTTAAGGACGGGCGAAACACCATATATTTT.

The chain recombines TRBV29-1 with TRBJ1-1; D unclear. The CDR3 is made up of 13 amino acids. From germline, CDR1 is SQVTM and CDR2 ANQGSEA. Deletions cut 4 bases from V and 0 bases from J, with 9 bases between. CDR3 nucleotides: TGCAGCGTTGTCGGGAGACTGAACACTGAAGCTTTCTTT. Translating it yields CSVVGRLNTEAFF.

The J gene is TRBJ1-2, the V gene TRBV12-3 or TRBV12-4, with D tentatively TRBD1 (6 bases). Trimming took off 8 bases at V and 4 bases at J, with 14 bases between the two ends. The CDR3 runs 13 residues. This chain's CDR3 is CASWEQGAYGYTF. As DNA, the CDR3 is TGTGCCAGCTGGGAACAGGGCGCCTATGGCTACACCTTC.

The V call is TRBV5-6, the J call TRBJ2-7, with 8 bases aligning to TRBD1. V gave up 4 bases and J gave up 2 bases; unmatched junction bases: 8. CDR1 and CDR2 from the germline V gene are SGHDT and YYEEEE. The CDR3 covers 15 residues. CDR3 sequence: CASSPGTGRTYEQYF. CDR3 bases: TGTGCCAGCAGCCCAGGGACAGGCCGAACCTACGAGCAGTACTTC.

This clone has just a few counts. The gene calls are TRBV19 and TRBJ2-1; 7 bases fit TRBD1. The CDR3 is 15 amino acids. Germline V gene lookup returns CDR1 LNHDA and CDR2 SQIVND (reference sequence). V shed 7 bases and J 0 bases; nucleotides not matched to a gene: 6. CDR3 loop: CASTPGTVSYNEQFF. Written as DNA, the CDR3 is TGTGCCAGTACACCTGGGACAGTCTCCTACAATGAGCAGTTCTTC.

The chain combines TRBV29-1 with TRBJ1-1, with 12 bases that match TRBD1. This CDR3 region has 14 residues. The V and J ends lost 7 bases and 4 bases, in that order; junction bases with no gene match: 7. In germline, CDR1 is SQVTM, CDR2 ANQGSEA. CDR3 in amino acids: CSGGTGGAITEAFF. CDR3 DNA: TGCAGCGGTGGGACAGGGGGCGCGATCACTGAAGCTTTCTTT.

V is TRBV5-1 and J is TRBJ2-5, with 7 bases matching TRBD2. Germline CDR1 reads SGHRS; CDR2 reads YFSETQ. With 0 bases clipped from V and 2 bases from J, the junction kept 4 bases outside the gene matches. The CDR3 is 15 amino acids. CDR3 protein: CASSLAGGGQETQYF. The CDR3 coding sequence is TGCGCCAGCAGCTTGGCTGGCGGGGGACAAGAGACCCAGTACTTC.

CDR3 coding DNA: TGTGCCGGACGGAGGGGCTCTGGAAACACCATATATTTT. This gives the protein CAGRRGSGNTIYF. V and J are TRBV12-3 or TRBV12-4 and TRBJ1-3, with D perhaps TRBD1 (5 bases). Trimming left V 11 bases short and J 0 bases short, with 11 bases between. This CDR3 spans 13 amino acids.

In DNA form, the CDR3 reads TGTGCCAGCAGCTTAGACAGGGATACCACAGATACGCAGTATTTT. This translates into CASSLDRDTTDTQYF. V is TRBV7-6 and J is TRBJ2-3; possible D gene TRBD1, 6 bases. CDR1 and CDR2 from the germline V gene are SGHVS and FNYEAQ. This CDR3 contains 15 residues. Deletions cut 1 base from V and 2 bases from J, with 10 bases between.

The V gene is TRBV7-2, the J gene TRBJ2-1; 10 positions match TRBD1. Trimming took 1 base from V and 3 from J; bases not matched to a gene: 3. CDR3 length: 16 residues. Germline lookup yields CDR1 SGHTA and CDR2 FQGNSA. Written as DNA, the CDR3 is TGTGCCAGCAGCTTAGAGAGGGACAGGGGCTACAATGAGCAGTTCTTC. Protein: CASSLERDRGYNEQFF.

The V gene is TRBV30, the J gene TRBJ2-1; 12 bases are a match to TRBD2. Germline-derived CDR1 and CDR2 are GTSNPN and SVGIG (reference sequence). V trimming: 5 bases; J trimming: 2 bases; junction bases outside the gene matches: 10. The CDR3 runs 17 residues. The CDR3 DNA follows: TGTGCCTGGGGACTAGCGGGATGTCACTTACCCTACAATGAGCAGTTCTTC. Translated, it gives CAWGLAGCHLPYNEQFF. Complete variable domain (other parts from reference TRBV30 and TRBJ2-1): SQTIHQWPATLVQPVGSPLSLECTVEGTSNPNLYWYRQAAGRGLQLLFYSVGIGQISSEVPQNLSASRPQDRQFILSSKKLLLSDSGFYLCAWGLAGCHLPYNEQFFGPGTRLTVL.

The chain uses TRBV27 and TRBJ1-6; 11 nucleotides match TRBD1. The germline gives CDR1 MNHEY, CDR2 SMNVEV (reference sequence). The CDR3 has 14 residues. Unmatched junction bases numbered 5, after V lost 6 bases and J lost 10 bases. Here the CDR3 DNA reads TGTGCCAGCAGGGGGACAGGGGGTTTATCACCCCTCCACTTT. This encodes CASRGTGGLSPLHF.

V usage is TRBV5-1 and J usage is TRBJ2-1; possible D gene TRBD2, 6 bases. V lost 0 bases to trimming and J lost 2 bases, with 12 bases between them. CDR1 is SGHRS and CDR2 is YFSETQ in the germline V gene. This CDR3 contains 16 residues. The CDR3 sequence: CASSLERDSTYNEQFF. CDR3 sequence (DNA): TGCGCCAGCAGCTTGGAACGGGACTCCACCTACAATGAGCAGTTCTTC.

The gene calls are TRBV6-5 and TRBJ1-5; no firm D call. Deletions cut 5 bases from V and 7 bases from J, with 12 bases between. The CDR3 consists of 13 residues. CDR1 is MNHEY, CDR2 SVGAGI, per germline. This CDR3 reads CASSPGSGQPQHF. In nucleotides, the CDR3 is TGTGCCAGCAGTCCCGGCTCGGGCCAGCCCCAGCATTTT.

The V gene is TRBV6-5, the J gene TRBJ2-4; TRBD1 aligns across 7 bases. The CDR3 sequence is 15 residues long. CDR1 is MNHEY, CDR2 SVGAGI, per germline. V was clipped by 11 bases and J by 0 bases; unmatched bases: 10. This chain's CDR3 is CACPGQKLAKNIQYF. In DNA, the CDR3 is TGTGCCTGCCCGGGACAGAAATTAGCCAAAAACATTCAGTACTTC.

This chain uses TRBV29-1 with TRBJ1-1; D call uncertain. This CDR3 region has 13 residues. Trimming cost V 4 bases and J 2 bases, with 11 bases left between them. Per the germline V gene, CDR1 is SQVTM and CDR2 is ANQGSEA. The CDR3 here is CSVVRPLNTEAFF. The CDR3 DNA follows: TGCAGCGTTGTCAGGCCTCTCAACACTGAAGCTTTCTTT.